Reported below is one T cell receptor (beta chain). These data belong to a study of blood T cell repertoires in COVID-19. In the study overall: There were acute and convalescent COVID-19 samples, and they came from the United States, Italy and Spain. T cells, B-cell-depleted T cells, or PBMCs supplied cDNA or gDNA.

Germline assignment: CDR1 SGHRS and CDR2 YFSETQ. Trimming removed 0 bases from V and 4 bases from J, with 8 bases in between. The CDR3 runs 15 residues. Per the original data handling: Cell counts per sample came from amplifying reference gene primers. Measured with immunoSEQ multiplex PCR; TCRdb has only the in-frame clones, and not every one. The V and J calls and clone size are taken from that table; D and trimming were inferred from the DNA. The table records some 150,000 clones, 85% to 90% of them present only once. V usage is TRBV5-1 and J usage is TRBJ2-6; D possibly corresponds to TRBD2 (5 bases). The TCR comes from a woman aged 40 to 50 with acute or convalescent COVID-19. The specimen was peripheral blood. CDR3 sequence reads: CASSLGAVGANVLTF. CDR3 sequence (DNA): TGCGCCAGCAGCTTGGGAGCGGTGGGGGCCAACGTCCTGACTTTC.